This T cell receptor beta chain was captured by sequencing in a study of OX40 agonist ivuxolimab in advanced cancers. Clones were read by immunoSEQ multiplex PCR, and TCRdb kept only the in-frame ones, dropping some. In the table there are roughly 64,000 clones, 84% of which are singletons. Collection of blood occurred at baseline, at cycle 4 day 1, and at cycle 7 day 1. This CDR3 has 13 residues. Trimming cost V 0 bases and J 13 bases, with 12 bases left between them. Germline CDR1 and CDR2: SNHLY and FYNNEI. This chain joins TRBV2 and TRBJ1-4, with D perhaps TRBD1 (5 bases). The specimen was CD4+ or CD8+ T cells sorted from blood, collected in a trial of the OX40 agonist ivuxolimab. The clonotype originates from an adult with an advanced solid tumor such as melanoma, head and neck, liver or kidney cancer. The CDR3 reads CASSEALGGGLFF. The CDR3 DNA reads as TGTGCCAGCAGTGAAGCGCTTGGGGGGGGACTGTTTTTT.